The clone carrying this T cell receptor beta chain was counted many times. TCRdb re-called the PCR reads with MiXCR, one entry per CDR3 protein. The sample holds about 630,000 distinct CDR3 sequences, over 25% seen once. These data are taken from a study of molecular identifiers for immune sequencing clone quantification. Trimming took 0 bases from V and 4 from J; bases not matched to a gene: 8. CDR1 and CDR2 (germline): DFQATT, SNEGSKA (reference sequence). This CDR3 region has 17 residues. This chain connects TRBV20-1 to TRBJ2-7; 14 bases are shared with TRBD2. Sequencing input: naive CD8+ T cells from blood, with Jurkat cell RNA spiked in. Subset of the sample: FACS-sorted CD8+CD4-CCR7+CD45RA+ naive T cells. This sequence originates from a human donor in good health. Some libraries in this study had Jurkat cell RNA spiked in. The DNA for the CDR3 is TGCAGTGCTAGAGATAGACTAGCGGGAGGGCCGGGGTACGAGCAGTACTTC. This sequence encodes CSARDRLAGGPGYEQYF.